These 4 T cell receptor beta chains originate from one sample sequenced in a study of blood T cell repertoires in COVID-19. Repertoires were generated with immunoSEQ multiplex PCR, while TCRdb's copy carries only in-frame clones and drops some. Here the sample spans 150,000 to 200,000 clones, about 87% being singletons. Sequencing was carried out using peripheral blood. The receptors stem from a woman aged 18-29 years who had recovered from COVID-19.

CDR3 DNA sequence: TGTGCCAGCAGCCCGGGAGGGTCTGAAAGACAAGAAAACAATGAGCAGTTCTTC. Encoded protein: CASSPGGSERQENNEQFF. The chain uses TRBV7-3 and TRBJ2-1; TRBD2 aligns across 8 bases. V trimming: 5 bases; J trimming: 5 bases; junction bases outside the gene matches: 17. Germline V lookup: CDR1 SGHTA, CDR2 FQGTGA. CDR3 length: 18 residues.

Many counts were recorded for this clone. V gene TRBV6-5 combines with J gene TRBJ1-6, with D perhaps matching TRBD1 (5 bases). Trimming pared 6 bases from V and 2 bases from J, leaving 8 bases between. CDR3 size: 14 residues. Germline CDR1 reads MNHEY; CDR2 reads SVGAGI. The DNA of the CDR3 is TGTGCCAGCAGGCAGGGCGCCTATAATTCACCCCTCCACTTT. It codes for CASRQGAYNSPLHF.

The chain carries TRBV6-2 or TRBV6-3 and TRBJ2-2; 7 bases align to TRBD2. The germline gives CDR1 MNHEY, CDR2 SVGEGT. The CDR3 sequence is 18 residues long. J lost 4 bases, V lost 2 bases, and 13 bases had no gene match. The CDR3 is CASSYTSPGGSGTGELFF. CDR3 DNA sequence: TGTGCCAGCAGTTACACGAGCCCGGGCGGGAGTGGCACCGGGGAGCTGTTTTTT.

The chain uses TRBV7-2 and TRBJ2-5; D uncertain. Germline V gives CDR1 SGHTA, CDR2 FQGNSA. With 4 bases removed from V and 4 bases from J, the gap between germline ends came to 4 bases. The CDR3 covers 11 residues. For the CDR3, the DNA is TGTGCCAGCAGCTCGTCAGAGACCCAGTACTTC. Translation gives CASSSSETQYF.